Included here is one T cell receptor beta chain sequence, with context. The target antigen is unknown. This CDR3 spans 15 amino acids. Germline V lookup: CDR1 SEHNR, CDR2 FQNEAQ (reference sequence). The data belong to a study of cytomegalovirus exposure and HLA in healthy donors. Findings of the study overall: Cytomegalovirus-associated TCR beta chains were listed, numbering 150 to 200. Testing in vitro showed three CMV-associated chains specific for CMV antigens. By a later analysis, the bulk of CMV-associated TCR beta chains appeared HLA-restricted.

A multiplex PCR was run with 60 Vbeta primers and 13 Jbeta primers. TCRdb's table, derived via immunoSEQ multiplex PCR, lists solely in-frame clones and lacks some. The data contain 130,000 or so clones, 82% of them singletons. The rearrangement joins TRBV7-9 to TRBJ2-5; TRBD1 matches at 8 bases. The J call could be wrong; TRBJ2-7 is a better fit for the DNA end. The clonotype originates from a woman between 50 and 59 years old in good health and CMV-seropositive. Sequenced input: PBMCs. The CDR3 here is CASSIRTGREYEQYF. The CDR3 region has the DNA TGTGCCAGCAGCATCCGGACAGGGAGAGAATACGAGCAGTACTTC.